These T cell receptor beta chains were read from a single sample in a study of cytomegalovirus exposure and HLA in healthy donors. Generated by immunoSEQ multiplex PCR, the TCRdb table keeps only in-frame clones and is missing some. The sample carries 100,000 to 150,000 clones, roughly 80% recorded once. The sequencing sample was made of PBMCs. The receptor source for this set is a boy between 5 and 17 years old in good health and CMV-seronegative. CDR3s include the opening cysteine and the closing phenylalanine or tryptophan. The D gene is left open where the match is weak. Clone size is shown for a subset of rows, as once, few, many or a class of expanded clone.

clone size: few; J gene: TRBJ2-3; D gene: TRBD2; CDR3 length: 18; V gene: TRBV7-2; CDR3 DNA: TGTGCCAGCAGCTTAGCTGGAGGGGGACTAGCGGGAGATCATACGCAGTATTTT; CDR3 protein: CASSLAGGGLAGDHTQYF
clone size: NA; J gene: TRBJ2-7; D gene: NA; CDR3 length: 14; V gene: TRBV11-2; CDR3 DNA: TGTGCCAGCAGCCCACCCGCCGCGCGGCAGCTAGTTTCCTTC; CDR3 protein: CASSPPAARQLVSF
clone size: few; J gene: TRBJ2-1; D gene: TRBD2; CDR3 length: 14; V gene: TRBV6-6; CDR3 DNA: TGTGCCAGCAGTCCCGGGGGGGACCTCAATGAGCAGTTCTTC; CDR3 protein: CASSPGGDLNEQFF
clone size: NA; J gene: TRBJ2-7; D gene: TRBD2; CDR3 length: 14; V gene: TRBV6-1; CDR3 DNA: TGTGCCACTTCACGGGAGGGCCTTTATTACGAGCAGTACTTC; CDR3 protein: CATSREGLYYEQYF
clone size: NA; J gene: TRBJ2-3; D gene: NA; CDR3 length: 16; V gene: TRBV5-1; CDR3 DNA: TGCGCCAGCAGCTTGGCCGAGAGCACTAGCACAGATACGCAGTATTTT; CDR3 protein: CASSLAESTSTDTQYF
clone size: NA; J gene: TRBJ2-7; D gene: NA; CDR3 length: 13; V gene: TRBV29-1; CDR3 DNA: TGCACCCCTCGGCGGACATTCCCCTACGAGCAGTACTTC; CDR3 protein: CTPRRTFPYEQYF
clone size: NA; J gene: TRBJ2-1; D gene: TRBD1; CDR3 length: 15; V gene: TRBV27; CDR3 DNA: TGTGCCAGCAGTCAAGGGACAGGGACAACCAATGAGCAGTTCTTC; CDR3 protein: CASSQGTGTTNEQFF
clone size: NA; J gene: TRBJ1-2; D gene: TRBD1; CDR3 length: 15; V gene: TRBV5-4; CDR3 DNA: TGTGCCAGCAGCGCCCGGACAGGGGCGAACTATGGCTACACCTTC; CDR3 protein: CASSARTGANYGYTF
clone size: NA; J gene: TRBJ2-7; D gene: TRBD1; CDR3 length: 15; V gene: TRBV11-3; CDR3 DNA: TGTGCCAGCAGCCCCCGGGACAGGGGGAAGGGCGAGCAGTACTTC; CDR3 protein: CASSPRDRGKGEQYF
clone size: NA; J gene: TRBJ2-7; D gene: TRBD1; CDR3 length: 15; V gene: TRBV27; CDR3 DNA: TGTGCCAGCAGTTTATCTACAGGGGCTGGCTACGAGCAGTACTTC; CDR3 protein: CASSLSTGAGYEQYF
clone size: few; J gene: TRBJ1-2; D gene: NA; CDR3 length: 13; V gene: TRBV29-1; CDR3 DNA: TGCAGCGCCACCGGGGGAAATAACTATGGCTACACCTTC; CDR3 protein: CSATGGNNYGYTF
clone size: once; J gene: TRBJ2-1; D gene: TRBD1; CDR3 length: 14; V gene: TRBV7-8; CDR3 DNA: TGTGCCAGCACCCACGAGGGGGCCCGCGGTGAGCAGTTCTTC; CDR3 protein: CASTHEGARGEQFF
clone size: NA; J gene: TRBJ2-5; D gene: TRBD1; CDR3 length: 15; V gene: TRBV14; CDR3 DNA: TGTGCCAGCAGCCCCCTCCGGGACAGCCAAGAGACCCAGTACTTC; CDR3 protein: CASSPLRDSQETQYF
clone size: NA; J gene: TRBJ2-5; D gene: TRBD1; CDR3 length: 15; V gene: TRBV27; CDR3 DNA: TGTGCCAGCAGTCCAAGGACAGGGTGGCAAGAGACCCAGTACTTC; CDR3 protein: CASSPRTGWQETQYF
clone size: few; J gene: TRBJ2-1; D gene: TRBD2; CDR3 length: 17; V gene: TRBV4-2; CDR3 DNA: TGTGCCAGCAGCTCTCGCCCTAGCGGGGGCTCCTACAATGAGCAGTTCTTC; CDR3 protein: CASSSRPSGGSYNEQFF
clone size: NA; J gene: TRBJ2-7; D gene: TRBD1; CDR3 length: 14; V gene: TRBV2; CDR3 DNA: TGTGCCAGCAGCCGGACAGGGGGCGCCTACGAGCAGTACTTC; CDR3 protein: CASSRTGGAYEQYF
clone size: few; J gene: TRBJ2-3; D gene: TRBD2; CDR3 length: 15; V gene: TRBV5-8; CDR3 DNA: TGTGCCAGCAGCTTCACTAGCGGGACCGCAGATACGCAGTATTTT; CDR3 protein: CASSFTSGTADTQYF
clone size: NA; J gene: TRBJ2-7; D gene: NA; CDR3 length: 13; V gene: TRBV6-5; CDR3 DNA: TGTGCCAGCAGTTACGGCGGCTCCTACGAGCAGTACTTC; CDR3 protein: CASSYGGSYEQYF
clone size: NA; J gene: TRBJ2-6; D gene: NA; CDR3 length: 14; V gene: TRBV6-5; CDR3 DNA: TGTGCCAGCAGTTTACTCTCTGGGGCCAACGTCCTGACTTTC; CDR3 protein: CASSLLSGANVLTF
clone size: few; J gene: TRBJ2-5; D gene: NA; CDR3 length: 13; V gene: TRBV7-9; CDR3 DNA: TGTGCCAGCAGGGTGGAGGCGGTGGAGACCCAGTACTTC; CDR3 protein: CASRVEAVETQYF
clone size: NA; J gene: TRBJ2-1; D gene: TRBD1; CDR3 length: 12; V gene: TRBV30; CDR3 DNA: TGTGCCGGGGACAGGGGACTCAATGAGCAGTTCTTC; CDR3 protein: CAGDRGLNEQFF
clone size: NA; J gene: TRBJ1-1; D gene: TRBD1; CDR3 length: 14; V gene: TRBV7-9; CDR3 DNA: TGTGCCAGCAGCTTAGAGGGGGCCATCACTGAAGCTTTCTTT; CDR3 protein: CASSLEGAITEAFF
clone size: NA; J gene: TRBJ2-5; D gene: NA; CDR3 length: 15; V gene: TRBV5-4; CDR3 DNA: TGTGCCAGCAGCTTGGAACTAGGTCGGCAAGAGACCCAGTACTTC; CDR3 protein: CASSLELGRQETQYF
clone size: NA; J gene: TRBJ1-2; D gene: TRBD1; CDR3 length: 13; V gene: TRBV5-1; CDR3 DNA: TGCGCCAGCAGCGTCGAGGGGGCGCGTGGCTACACCTTC; CDR3 protein: CASSVEGARGYTF
clone size: NA; J gene: TRBJ1-6; D gene: TRBD1; CDR3 length: 12; V gene: TRBV2; CDR3 DNA: TGTGCCAGCAGTGTAAGGGGGCACCCCCTCCACTTT; CDR3 protein: CASSVRGHPLHF
clone size: NA; J gene: TRBJ2-5; D gene: TRBD2; CDR3 length: 19; V gene: TRBV11-2; CDR3 DNA: TGTGCCAGCAGCTTAGGCCCCCGACTAGCGGGAGGGCGTCAAGAGACCCAGTACTTC; CDR3 protein: CASSLGPRLAGGRQETQYF
clone size: NA; J gene: TRBJ2-5; D gene: TRBD2; CDR3 length: 14; V gene: TRBV5-1; CDR3 DNA: TGCGCCAGCAGCTTGCCTAGCGGGGAGGAGACCCAGTACTTC; CDR3 protein: CASSLPSGEETQYF
clone size: NA; J gene: TRBJ2-3; D gene: NA; CDR3 length: 14; V gene: TRBV13; CDR3 DNA: TGTGCCAGCAGCTACCGGACTAGCACAGATACGCAGTATTTT; CDR3 protein: CASSYRTSTDTQYF
clone size: NA; J gene: TRBJ1-1; D gene: NA; CDR3 length: 13; V gene: TRBV5-1; CDR3 DNA: TGCGCCAGCAGCCTTGTACGGGACACCGAAGCTTTCTTT; CDR3 protein: CASSLVRDTEAFF
clone size: few; J gene: TRBJ2-7; D gene: NA; CDR3 length: 13; V gene: TRBV5-1; CDR3 DNA: TGCGCCAGCAGCTTGGGGGGCGAGCCTGGCGAGTACTTC; CDR3 protein: CASSLGGEPGEYF
clone size: NA; J gene: TRBJ2-7; D gene: NA; CDR3 length: 13; V gene: TRBV7-9; CDR3 DNA: TGTGCCAGCAGCTTTAGGGGGACCCTCGAGCAGTACTTC; CDR3 protein: CASSFRGTLEQYF
clone size: NA; J gene: TRBJ1-5; D gene: NA; CDR3 length: 15; V gene: TRBV7-9; CDR3 DNA: TGTGCCAGCAGCTTGGAACAGGCCGTGGGGCAGCCCCAGCATTTT; CDR3 protein: CASSLEQAVGQPQHF
clone size: NA; J gene: TRBJ2-1; D gene: NA; CDR3 length: 12; V gene: TRBV4-1; CDR3 DNA: TGCGCCAGCAGCAAACTAGGCGGTGAGCAGTTCTTC; CDR3 protein: CASSKLGGEQFF
clone size: NA; J gene: TRBJ1-1; D gene: NA; CDR3 length: 13; V gene: TRBV30; CDR3 DNA: TGTGCCTGGGTCTACGGGGAGAACACTGAAGCTTTCTTT; CDR3 protein: CAWVYGENTEAFF
clone size: NA; J gene: TRBJ2-7; D gene: NA; CDR3 length: 13; V gene: TRBV27; CDR3 DNA: TGTGCCAGCAGTTTAGGCGGCTCCTACGAGCAGTACTTC; CDR3 protein: CASSLGGSYEQYF
clone size: NA; J gene: TRBJ2-1; D gene: TRBD2; CDR3 length: 17; V gene: TRBV4-2; CDR3 DNA: TGTGCCAGCAGTGACGGACTAGCGGGAGGGCCGTGGAATGAGCAGTTCTTC; CDR3 protein: CASSDGLAGGPWNEQFF
clone size: NA; J gene: TRBJ1-4; D gene: NA; CDR3 length: 12; V gene: TRBV6-5; CDR3 DNA: TGTGCCAGCGGCAGGGAAAGGGGAAAACTGTTTTTT; CDR3 protein: CASGRERGKLFF
clone size: NA; J gene: TRBJ1-1; D gene: NA; CDR3 length: 13; V gene: TRBV18; CDR3 DNA: TGTGCCAGCTCACGCGACAGCAACACTGAAGCTTTCTTT; CDR3 protein: CASSRDSNTEAFF
clone size: NA; J gene: TRBJ2-7; D gene: TRBD2; CDR3 length: 15; V gene: TRBV15; CDR3 DNA: TGTGCCACCAGCAGCGGGACTAGCGCATTCTACGAGCAGTACTTC; CDR3 protein: CATSSGTSAFYEQYF
clone size: NA; J gene: TRBJ2-2; D gene: NA; CDR3 length: 13; V gene: TRBV6-6; CDR3 DNA: TGTGCCAGCAGACCCCCGAGCACCGGGGAGCTGTTTTTT; CDR3 protein: CASRPPSTGELFF
clone size: NA; J gene: TRBJ2-1; D gene: TRBD1; CDR3 length: 16; V gene: TRBV6-6; CDR3 DNA: TGTGCCAGCAGTGTTAAATCCGGGACAGTTTACAATGAGCAGTTCTTC; CDR3 protein: CASSVKSGTVYNEQFF
clone size: NA; J gene: TRBJ2-5; D gene: TRBD2; CDR3 length: 18; V gene: TRBV4-1; CDR3 DNA: TGCGCCAGCAGCCAAGTTCTAGCGGGAGGGCCCATCCAAGAGACCCAGTACTTC; CDR3 protein: CASSQVLAGGPIQETQYF
clone size: NA; J gene: TRBJ1-2; D gene: NA; CDR3 length: 13; V gene: TRBV19; CDR3 DNA: TGTGCCAGTAGTCCGGGATCTAACTATGGCTACACCTTC; CDR3 protein: CASSPGSNYGYTF
clone size: NA; J gene: TRBJ1-5; D gene: NA; CDR3 length: 12; V gene: TRBV21-1; CDR3 DNA: TGTGCCAGCAGCAAGAGGGAACGGCCCCAGCATTTT; CDR3 protein: CASSKRERPQHF
clone size: NA; J gene: TRBJ2-7; D gene: TRBD1; CDR3 length: 14; V gene: TRBV28; CDR3 DNA: TGTGCCAGCAGCCTGACAGGGGTCGTGGACGAGCAGTACTTC; CDR3 protein: CASSLTGVVDEQYF